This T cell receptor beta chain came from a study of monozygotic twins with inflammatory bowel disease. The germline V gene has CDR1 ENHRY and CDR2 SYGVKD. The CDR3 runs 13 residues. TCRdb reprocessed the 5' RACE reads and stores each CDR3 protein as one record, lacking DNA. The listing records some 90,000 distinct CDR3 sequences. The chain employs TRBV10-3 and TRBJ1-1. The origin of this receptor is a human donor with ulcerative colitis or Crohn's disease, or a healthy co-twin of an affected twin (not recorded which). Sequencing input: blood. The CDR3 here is CAISGQGGTEAFF.